The clone carrying this T cell receptor (beta chain) was seen repeatedly, ten times or more. Its specificity is unknown. This sample is part of a study of CD8 T cells in ankylosing spondylitis. Broader study findings: Clones linked to the disease showed a CD8+ phenotype. They occurred at relatively low frequencies in peripheral blood.

Researchers built TCR beta libraries using quantitative 5'-RACE with molecular barcodes. TCRdb used MiXCR to reprocess the 5' RACE reads, holding one entry per CDR3 protein. The table has roughly 64,000 distinct CDR3 sequences, 6.2% seen once; the top ten hold roughly 4.8%. The specimen sequenced was synovial fluid, either unsorted or a sorted T cell fraction (not recorded which). The receptor was derived from a male donor with ankylosing spondylitis.

CDR3 sequence reads: CASSQQLGTEQFF. DNA for the CDR3: TGTGCCAGCAGCCAGCAGCTGGGCACCGAGCAGTTCTTC. The V gene is TRBV5-5, the J gene TRBJ2-1; D gene ambiguous. The CDR3 spans 13 residues. Germline V gene lookup returns CDR1 SGHKS and CDR2 YYEKEE (reference sequence). The V end lost 4 bases, the J end lost 10 bases, and 15 bases lay between the germline ends. The entire variable domain, with the rest obtained from reference TRBV5-5 and TRBJ2-1, is as follows: DAGVTQSPTHLIKTRGQQVTLRCSPISGHKSVSWYQQVLGQGPQFIFQYYEKEERGRGNFPDRFSARQFPNYSSELNVNALLLGDSALYLCASSQQLGTEQFFGPGTRLTVL.